The TCR beta chain under discussion was sequenced for a study of OX40 agonist ivuxolimab in advanced cancers. At the level of the study: Partial responses occurred in three patients (one hepatocellular carcinoma, two cutaneous melanoma).

On this clone itself: Its antigen is currently unknown.

Germline lookup yields CDR1 SGHTA and CDR2 FQGNSA. There are 15 residues in the CDR3. General study findings and limits: No determination was made of the antigen specificity of the expanded peripheral T cells.

Excluded were patients having autoimmune disease history or systemic immunosuppression. The data were produced by immunoSEQ multiplex PCR, yet TCRdb's version contains in-frame clones alone and is incomplete. The data hold about 69,000 clones, with approximately 81% observed a single time. The material sequenced was CD4+ or CD8+ T cells sorted from blood, taken in a trial of the OX40 agonist ivuxolimab. The J gene is TRBJ2-5, the V gene TRBV7-2, with 10 bases lining up with TRBD1. The J call could be wrong; TRBJ2-7 is a better fit for the DNA end. The origin of this receptor is an adult with an advanced solid tumor such as melanoma, head and neck, liver or kidney cancer. The CDR3 sequence: CASSRRGTGEYEQYF. CDR3 DNA sequence: TGTGCCAGCTCCCGGAGGGGGACAGGGGAGTACGAGCAGTACTTC.